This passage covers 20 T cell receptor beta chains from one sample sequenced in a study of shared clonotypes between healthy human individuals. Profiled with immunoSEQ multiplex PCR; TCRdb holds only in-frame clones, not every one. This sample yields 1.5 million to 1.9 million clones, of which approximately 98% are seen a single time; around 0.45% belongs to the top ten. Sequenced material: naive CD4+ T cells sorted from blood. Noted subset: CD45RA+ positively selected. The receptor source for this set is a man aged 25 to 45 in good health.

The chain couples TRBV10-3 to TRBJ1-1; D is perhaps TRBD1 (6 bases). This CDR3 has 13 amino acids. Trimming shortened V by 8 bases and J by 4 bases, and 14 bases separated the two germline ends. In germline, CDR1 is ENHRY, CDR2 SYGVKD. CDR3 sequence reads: CAIGARGGTEAFF. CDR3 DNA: TGTGCCATCGGTGCCAGGGGCGGCACTGAAGCTTTCTTT.

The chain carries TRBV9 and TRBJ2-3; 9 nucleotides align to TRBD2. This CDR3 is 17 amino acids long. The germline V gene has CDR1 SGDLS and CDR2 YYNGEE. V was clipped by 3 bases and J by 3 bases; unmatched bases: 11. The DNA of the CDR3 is TGTGCCAGCAGCGGACTAGCGGATAGGAGAAGGACAGATACGCAGTATTTT. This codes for CASSGLADRRRTDTQYF.

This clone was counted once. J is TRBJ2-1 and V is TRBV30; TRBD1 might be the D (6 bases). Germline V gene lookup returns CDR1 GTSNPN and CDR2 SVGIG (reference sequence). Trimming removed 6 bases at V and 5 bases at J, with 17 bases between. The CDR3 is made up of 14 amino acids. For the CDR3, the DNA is TGTGCCTGTTTGGTTCCCGGGACAAACAATGAGCAGTTCTTC. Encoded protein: CACLVPGTNNEQFF.

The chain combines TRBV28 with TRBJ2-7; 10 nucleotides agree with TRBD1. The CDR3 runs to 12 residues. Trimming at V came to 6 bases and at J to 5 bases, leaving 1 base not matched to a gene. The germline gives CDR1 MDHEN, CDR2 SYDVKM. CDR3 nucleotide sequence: TGTGCCAGCAGCGGGACAGGGGACGAGCAGTACTTC. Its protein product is CASSGTGDEQYF.

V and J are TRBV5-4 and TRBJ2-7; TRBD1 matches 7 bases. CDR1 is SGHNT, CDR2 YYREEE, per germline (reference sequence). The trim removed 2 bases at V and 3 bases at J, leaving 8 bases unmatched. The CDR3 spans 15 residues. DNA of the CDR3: TGTGCCAGCAGCTTCGGGGACAGATCAGACTACGAGCAGTACTTC. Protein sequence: CASSFGDRSDYEQYF.

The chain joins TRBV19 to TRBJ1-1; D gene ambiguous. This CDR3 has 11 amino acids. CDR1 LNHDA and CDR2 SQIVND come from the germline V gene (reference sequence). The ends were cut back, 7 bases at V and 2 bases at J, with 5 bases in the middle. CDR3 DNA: TGTGCCAGTAATCATAACACTGAAGCTTTCTTT. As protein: CASNHNTEAFF.

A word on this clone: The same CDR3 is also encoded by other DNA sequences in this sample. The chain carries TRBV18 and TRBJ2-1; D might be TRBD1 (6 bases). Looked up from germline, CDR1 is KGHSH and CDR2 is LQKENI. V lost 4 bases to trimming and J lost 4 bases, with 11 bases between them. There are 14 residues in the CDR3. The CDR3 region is CASSLSTGYNEQFF. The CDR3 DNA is TGTGCCAGCTCACTATCCACAGGGTACAATGAGCAGTTCTTC.

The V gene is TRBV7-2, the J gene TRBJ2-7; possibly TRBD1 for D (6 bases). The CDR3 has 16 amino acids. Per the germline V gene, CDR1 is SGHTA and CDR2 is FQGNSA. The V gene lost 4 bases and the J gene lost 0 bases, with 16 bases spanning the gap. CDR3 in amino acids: CASSSQGYPYSYEQYF. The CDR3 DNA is TGTGCCAGCAGCTCACAGGGATATCCTTACTCCTACGAGCAGTACTTC.

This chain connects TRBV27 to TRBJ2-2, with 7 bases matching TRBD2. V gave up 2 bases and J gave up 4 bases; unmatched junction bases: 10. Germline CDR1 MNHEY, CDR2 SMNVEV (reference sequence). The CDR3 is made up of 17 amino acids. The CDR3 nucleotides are TGTGCCAGCAGTTTACAAAGCGGGATAGCTACCACCGGGGAGCTGTTTTTT. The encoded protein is CASSLQSGIATTGELFF.

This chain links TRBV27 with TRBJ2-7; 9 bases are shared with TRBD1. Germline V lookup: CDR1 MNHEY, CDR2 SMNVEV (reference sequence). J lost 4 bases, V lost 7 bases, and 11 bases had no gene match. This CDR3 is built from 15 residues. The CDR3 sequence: CASTPSGQGVYEQYF. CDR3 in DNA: TGTGCCAGCACCCCTTCGGGACAGGGAGTATACGAGCAGTACTTC.

This CDR3 reads CASGAREPQHF. The CDR3 DNA is TGTGCCAGCGGGGCCAGGGAGCCCCAGCATTTT. The rearrangement links TRBV28 to TRBJ1-5, with a possible D match to TRBD1 (5 bases). The V gene's germline CDR1 is MDHEN and CDR2 SYDVKM. CDR3 length: 11 residues. The V gene lost 8 bases and the J gene lost 8 bases, with 10 bases spanning the gap.

The CDR3 bases are TGTGCCAGCAGTTACGGCCTAGCGGGAGGGGGCGATACGCAGTATTTT. This gives the protein CASSYGLAGGGDTQYF. V gene TRBV6-6 combines with J gene TRBJ2-3, with 12 bases aligning to TRBD2. Germline V CDR1 and CDR2: MNHNY, SVGAGI (reference sequence). The CDR3 totals 16 residues. J gave up 6 bases and V 2 bases, and 6 bases lay outside the gene matches.

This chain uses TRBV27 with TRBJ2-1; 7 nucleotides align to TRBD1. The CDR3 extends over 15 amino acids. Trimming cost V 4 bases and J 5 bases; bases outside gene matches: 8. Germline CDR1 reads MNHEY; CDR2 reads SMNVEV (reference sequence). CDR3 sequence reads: CASSSKTGINNEQFF. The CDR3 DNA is TGTGCCAGCAGTTCAAAGACAGGGATTAACAATGAGCAGTTCTTC.

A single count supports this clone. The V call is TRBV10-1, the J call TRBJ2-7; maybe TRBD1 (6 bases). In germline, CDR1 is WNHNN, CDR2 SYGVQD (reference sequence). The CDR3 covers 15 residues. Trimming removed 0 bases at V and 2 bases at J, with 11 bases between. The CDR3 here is CASSESGAVAYEQYF. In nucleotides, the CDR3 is TGCGCCAGCAGTGAGTCGGGGGCCGTAGCCTACGAGCAGTACTTC.

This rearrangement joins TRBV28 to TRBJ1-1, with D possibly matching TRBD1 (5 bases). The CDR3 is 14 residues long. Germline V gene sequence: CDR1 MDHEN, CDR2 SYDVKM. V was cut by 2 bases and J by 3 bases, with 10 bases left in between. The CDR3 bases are TGTGCCAGCAGTTTACTGGGGGTGGACACTGAAGCTTTCTTT. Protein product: CASSLLGVDTEAFF.

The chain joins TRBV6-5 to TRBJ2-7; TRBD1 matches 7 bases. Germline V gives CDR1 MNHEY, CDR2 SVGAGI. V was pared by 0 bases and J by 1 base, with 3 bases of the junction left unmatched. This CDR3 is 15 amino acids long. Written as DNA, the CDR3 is TGTGCCAGCAGTTACTCGCCGGGACAGTCCTACGAGCAGTACTTC. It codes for CASSYSPGQSYEQYF.

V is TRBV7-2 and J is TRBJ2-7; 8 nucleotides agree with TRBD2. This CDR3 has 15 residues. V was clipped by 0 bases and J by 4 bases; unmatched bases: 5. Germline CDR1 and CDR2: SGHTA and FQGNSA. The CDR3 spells CASSLALREGYEQYF. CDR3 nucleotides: TGTGCCAGCAGCTTAGCTCTCCGGGAGGGGTACGAGCAGTACTTC. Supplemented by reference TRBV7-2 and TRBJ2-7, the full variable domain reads GAGVSQSPSNKVTEKGKDVELRCDPISGHTALYWYRQSLGQGLEFLIYFQGNSAPDKSGLPSDRFSAERTGGSVSTLTIQRTQQEDSAVYLCASSLALREGYEQYFGPGTRLTVT.

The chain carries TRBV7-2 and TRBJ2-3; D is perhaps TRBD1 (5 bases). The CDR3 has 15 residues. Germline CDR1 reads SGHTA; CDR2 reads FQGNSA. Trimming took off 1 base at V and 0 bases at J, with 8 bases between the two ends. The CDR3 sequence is CASSLGDRSTDTQYF. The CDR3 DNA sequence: TGTGCCAGCAGCTTAGGAGACAGAAGCACAGATACGCAGTATTTT.

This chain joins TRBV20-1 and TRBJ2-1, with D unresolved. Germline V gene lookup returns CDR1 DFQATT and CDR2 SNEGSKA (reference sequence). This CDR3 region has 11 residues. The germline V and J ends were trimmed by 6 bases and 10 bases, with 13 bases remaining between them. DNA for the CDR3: TGCAGTGCCCCAAACTTTCCGGAGCAGTTCTTC. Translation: CSAPNFPEQFF.

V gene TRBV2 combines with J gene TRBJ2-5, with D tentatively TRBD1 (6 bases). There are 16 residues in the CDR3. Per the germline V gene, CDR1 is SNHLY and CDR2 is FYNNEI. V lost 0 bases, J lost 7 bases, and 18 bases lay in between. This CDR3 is CASSEASYRVGGTQYF. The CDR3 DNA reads TGTGCCAGCAGTGAAGCAAGTTACAGGGTCGGCGGGACCCAGTACTTC. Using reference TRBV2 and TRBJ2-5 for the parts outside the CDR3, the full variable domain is EPEVTQTPSHQVTQMGQEVILRCVPISNHLYFYWYRQILGQKVEFLVSFYNNEISEKSEIFDDQFSVERPDGSNFTLKIRSTKLEDSAMYFCASSEASYRVGGTQYFGPGTRLLVL.